The T cell receptor beta chain described here comes from a study of cytomegalovirus exposure and HLA in healthy donors (dated by TCRdb to the late 2010s). Regarding the complete study: An earlier analysis of around 600 of the donors reported 250 to 300 Gb of sequence data and some 120 million unique TCR beta sequences from 150 million to 200 million T cells. All discovery cohort repertoires had been generated on a single sequencing platform. Both class I and class II loci were covered by HLA typing, at four-digit resolution. An earlier analysis of roughly 580 of the donors used high-throughput TCR beta sequencing to judge whether each TCR beta V gene segment behaved as functional or pseudogenic. An early release that covered approximately 600 HLA-typed donors contained approximately 300 gigabases of sequencing data and tens of millions of unique TCR sequences. Among some 400 genotyped donors of the cohort, an average of approximately 240,000 unique TCR beta nucleotide sequences was sequenced per donor, of which about 18% were non-productive. Because of strong linkage in the cohort, four or five DR-DQ haplotypes were treated as single units for association and clustering. A later genetic analysis used genome-wide SNP genotypes for about 65% of the 666 donors, treating that subset as a discovery cohort. Donor age, sex, ethnicity and CMV serostatus were collected together with the repertoire data. Of the roughly 400 genotyped donors, approximately 83% fell in the genetic ancestry cluster associated with self-reported Caucasian donors. The number of typed donors differed by locus: about 629-630 for A, B, C, DRB1 and DQB1; approximately 530 for DQA1; 606 for DPA1; and approximately 450 for DPB1. In addition to the first cohort of 666 subjects, a separate validation cohort of approximately 130 different subjects was used. The later analysis used no new phenotypic data to find candidate immune exposures, relying instead on TCR beta sequences and their occurrence across donors. The study profiled the T cell repertoires of approximately 700 subjects by immunosequencing and related them to cytomegalovirus serostatus. The study was designed to test whether signatures of past pathogen exposure could be identified by cataloging public T cell receptors. In a later analysis, previously published TCR beta repertoires from 500 to 750 donors were re-analyzed and high-resolution HLA genotyping was added so that TCR occurrence patterns could be studied. High-throughput TCR immunosequencing, statistical association of individual TCRs with disease status, and machine learning were combined to predict cytomegalovirus infection status.

The cohort consisted of hundreds of healthy bone marrow donors. Cohort members were all nominally healthy when sampled, although unrecorded immune exposures were likely present. The donor was CMV seronegative and belonged to the group of 352 seronegative cohort members. Each donor provided a peripheral blood sample, and peripheral blood mononuclear cells were used for TCR beta sequencing. Genomic DNA was extracted from the blood cell samples with the Qiagen DNeasy Blood Extraction Kit. The library came from the immunoSEQ multiplex PCR assay. For the multiplex PCR, a mixture combining 60 forward primers for TCR Vbeta segments and 13 reverse primers for TCR Jbeta segments was used. The CDR3 region of rearranged TCR beta genes was amplified from genomic DNA by a multiplex PCR assay. The amplified TCR beta libraries were sequenced on the Illumina HiSeq System as 87-base-pair reads. On the authors' methods: In a later analysis, tens of millions of unique TCR beta chains were counted across the roughly 610 repertoires, and roughly 9.9 million of these chains were shared by at least two donors. Raw reads were error-corrected and collapsed into unique sequences with a nearest-neighbor algorithm that merged closely related sequences to remove PCR and sequencing errors. To assign V, D and J gene segments, CDR3 sequences were aligned to IMGT reference sequences. For a sequence to be retained, at least a six-nucleotide match to both a V gene segment and a J gene segment was required. Rearrangements were classified as productive when the CDR3 lacked stop codons and remained in frame with V and J, and all other rearrangements were classified as non-productive. Following IMGT convention, CDR3 was defined as the stretch from the second conserved V-encoded cysteine to the conserved J-encoded phenylalanine. The earlier analysis of around 640 of the donors excluded sequences that lacked an unambiguous match to a single V gene segment. In an earlier analysis of approximately 560 of the donors, a V segment was called functional when productive rearrangements were above 56.7%, and segregating when the standard deviation between donors exceeded 5%. To diagnose cytomegalovirus status from the catalog of TCR beta chain sequences, a statistical classification framework was built. A later analysis assigned V and J genes by comparing TCR nucleotide sequences with IMGT/GENE-DB human TR gene sequences. A later analysis assigned CDR3 sequences and most-parsimonious VDJ recombination scenarios with the TCRdist pipeline. A later analysis defined each TCR beta chain by its CDR3 amino acid sequence plus V-gene family, and excluded reads lacking a unique V-gene family. As a way to deal with suspected cross-contamination and a sequencing artifact, a later analysis dropped 500 to 700 nucleotide sequences that were highly shared and had low generation probability. A later analysis calculated a clonal expansion index for each public chain from normalized within-repertoire ranks of inferred template counts. A later analysis computed generation probabilities with a VDJ recombination model fitted to out-of-frame rearrangements, and checked the results against IGoR. In a later analysis, hypergeometric tests were used to score TCR-TCR, TCR-HLA and TCR-CMV co-occurrence, with a repertoire-size bias correction applied to TCR pairs. A later analysis estimated false discovery rates by permuting HLA or CMV assignments 20 times. In a later analysis, co-occurring TCRs were grouped using DBSCAN, with TCRdist sequence similarity added in when clustering inside HLA-allele-positive subsets. For co-occurrence clustering, repertoires with fewer than 30,000 or more than 120,000 public chains were excluded, along with a handful of repertoires with anomalous nucleotide sharing. TCRdb stores this immuneACCESS table with in-frame sequences only. Part of the clones is absent; in the studies checked, under half of the shortfall reflects unresolved V genes, and no reason is known for the rest. D and trimming come from the DNA, and the V and J calls and clone size come from that table. This sample has roughly 190,000 clones in its table, and about 76% of those were observed once. The ten most abundant clones make up around 1.5% of the sample.

Comment on this clone: The target of this receptor is not known. Base qualities are not provided; no much larger clone lies one nucleotide away.

Study-wide findings and limitations: Assigning TCR associations to individual alleles was difficult when HLA alleles, especially DR and DQ, strongly co-occurred. In an earlier analysis of roughly 560 of the donors, most TCR beta V segments were observed in productive rearrangements about 90% or about 30% of the time, broadly matching IMGT annotations. Compared with the approximately 670-donor mean, donors in an Asian-associated ancestry cluster had fewer N-insertions in productive TCRs, according to a later genetic analysis. Because HLA typing was unavailable for some donors at each locus, only the typed subset was used in association tests. Sequencing depth was assumed to be roughly uniform across donors in the presence/absence analyses, though that assumption may not hold. A further reported finding was that TCR beta sequences accurately predicted the HLA-A and HLA-B alleles for most subjects in the first cohort. Linkage disequilibrium might explain the correlated functional status among segregating V segments, but an unknown experimental factor could not be ruled out. In vitro tests confirmed that a few of the cytomegalovirus-associated TCR beta chains recognize cytomegalovirus antigens. According to a later analysis, parvovirus B19, influenza, CMV and Epstein-Barr virus appeared linked to several top co-occurrence clusters. Because counts were too low, 15 to 20 rarely observed V segments, including chromosome 9 orphons, were left out of the earlier analysis of 500 to 750 of the donors. Because the 87-base-pair reads could not distinguish some IMGT-functional V segments, including TRBV6-2 and TRBV6-3, those segments were excluded. A total of some 180 TCR beta chains were listed by the study as associated with cytomegalovirus. For the cohort, immune exposure information was limited to CMV serostatus. Most TCR sequences were seen in very few donors, while some public TCRs were found in many individuals. This cohort had only TCR beta chains sequenced, and the lack of alpha or paired-chain data limited which features could be detected. According to a later analysis, most CMV-associated TCR beta chains appeared to be HLA-restricted, and the HLA associations seemed to be driven largely by CMV exposure. V-gene and J-gene trimming of TCR beta chains was associated with a missense DCLRE1C variant in a later genetic analysis, and the association was replicated in an independent cohort. A cluster of highly shared sequence variants was judged likely to represent a technical artifact of the sequencing pipeline. It was suggested by the authors that the approach could potentially be generalized to other disease states and immunological phenotypes. The classifier was reported to diagnose cytomegalovirus status with high specificity and sensitivity in both the original cohort and the validation cohort. Specific HLA alleles were associated with 15,000 to 20,000 TCR beta sequences at a false discovery rate of 0.05 in a later analysis. Compared with equally common non-associated chains, HLA-associated TCR beta chains in a later analysis were more clonally expanded and had lower generation probabilities. According to a later analysis, TCR association rates differed among HLA loci, with DRB1 alleles showing the most associated TCRs and HLA-C alleles showing the fewest.

The CDR3 sequence holds 15 residues, the cysteine and phenylalanine included. The only DNA kept is the CDR3, 45 bases in frame from the first base. CDR1 and CDR2, looked up from the germline V gene (reference sequence), are LNHDA and SQIVND. V and J are truncated by 3 bases and 10 bases respectively, leaving an intervening sequence of 16 bases. The V gene is TRBV19 and the J gene is TRBJ1-6; the D gene remains uncertain. Sequencing was performed on PBMCs. This TCR was sampled from a woman between 45 and 60 years old in good health and CMV-seronegative. The CDR3 here reads CASSMPTGSQSPLHF. The DNA is as follows: TGTGCCAGTAGTATGCCGACGGGGTCCCAATCACCCCTCCACTTT.